The present T cell receptor beta chain was sequenced within a study of human T cells and chemical hapten exposure. Time point defined: patch test 1, 2 weeks after DPC sensitization. Sample treatment: therapeutic diphenylcyclopropenone sensitization with weekly scalp DPC. The sample holds many counts of this clonotype. This CDR3 has 14 amino acids. Trimming stripped 2 bases from V and 5 bases from J, with 13 bases between. Germline CDR1 is MDHEN and CDR2 is SYDVKM. TCRdb reanalysed the RACE reads using MiXCR and keeps one entry per CDR3 protein. The sample consists of about 360,000 distinct CDR3 sequences, more than 4.5% of them appearing once.

The clonotype originates from a woman in her forties or fifties with alopecia areata. Some clones in this sample may be carry-over from other donors' samples. The source was whole blood, collected in connection with sensitization to the hapten diphenylcyclopropenone (DPC). The chain has TRBV28 and TRBJ2-7; D perhaps matches TRBD2 (5 bases). CDR3 nucleotides: TGTGCCAGCAGTTTAGACTGGACTCAAAACGAGCAGTACTTC. It yields the protein CASSLDWTQNEQYF.